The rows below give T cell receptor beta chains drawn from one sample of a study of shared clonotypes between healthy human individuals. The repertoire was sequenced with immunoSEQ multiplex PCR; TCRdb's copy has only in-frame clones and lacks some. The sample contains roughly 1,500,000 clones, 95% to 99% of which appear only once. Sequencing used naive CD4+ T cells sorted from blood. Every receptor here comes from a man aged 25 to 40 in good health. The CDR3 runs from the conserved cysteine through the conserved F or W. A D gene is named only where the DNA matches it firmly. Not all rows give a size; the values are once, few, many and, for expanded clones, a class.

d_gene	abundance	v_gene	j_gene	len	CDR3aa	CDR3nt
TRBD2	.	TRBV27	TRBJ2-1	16	CASSLRLAGAPNEQFF	TGTGCCAGCAGTTTAAGACTAGCGGGAGCCCCTAATGAGCAGTTCTTC
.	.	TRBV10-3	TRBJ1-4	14	CAISESGRGEKLFF	TGTGCCATCAGTGAGTCGGGCCGGGGGGAAAAACTGTTTTTT
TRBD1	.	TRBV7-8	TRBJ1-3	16	CASSSRQGLSGNTIYF	TGTGCCAGCAGCTCCAGACAGGGGCTCAGTGGAAACACCATATATTTT
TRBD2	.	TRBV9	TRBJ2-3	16	CASSVSASGRGDTQYF	TGTGCCAGCAGCGTATCAGCTAGCGGGAGAGGGGATACGCAGTATTTT
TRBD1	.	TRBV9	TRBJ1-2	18	CASSGRFVDRGRYDGYTF	TGTGCCAGCAGCGGGAGGTTTGTTGACAGGGGGCGGTATGATGGCTACACCTTC
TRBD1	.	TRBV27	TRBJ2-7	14	CASISSGGPYEQYF	TGTGCCAGCATTTCATCAGGGGGACCTTACGAGCAGTACTTC
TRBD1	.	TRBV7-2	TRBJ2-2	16	CASSPRRDRVVGELFF	TGTGCCAGCAGCCCTCGCAGGGACAGGGTTGTCGGGGAGCTGTTTTTT
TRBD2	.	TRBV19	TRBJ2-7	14	CASSLLAGQYEQYF	TGTGCCAGTAGCCTACTAGCGGGACAGTACGAGCAGTACTTC
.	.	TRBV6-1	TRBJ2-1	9	CASSEAGFF	TGTGCCAGCAGTGAAGCCGGGTTCTTC
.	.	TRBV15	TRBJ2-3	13	CATSREARVTQYF	TGTGCCACCAGCAGAGAGGCCAGGGTTACGCAGTATTTT
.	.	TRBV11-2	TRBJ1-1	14	CASSLAAGNTEAFF	TGTGCCAGCAGCTTAGCGGCAGGGAACACTGAAGCTTTCTTT
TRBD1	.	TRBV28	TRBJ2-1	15	CASSLWGGRGPVLFF	TGTGCCAGCAGTTTGTGGGGTGGCAGGGGGCCGGTACTGTTCTTC
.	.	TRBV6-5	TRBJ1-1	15	CASSYITRGNTEAFF	TGTGCCAGCAGTTACATCACCAGGGGGAACACTGAAGCTTTCTTT
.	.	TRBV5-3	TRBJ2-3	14	CASRSDSSTDTQYF	TGTGCCAGCAGATCAGACAGCTCAACAGATACGCAGTATTTT
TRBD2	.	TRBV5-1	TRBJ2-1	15	CASSMTSGRHNEQFF	TGCGCCAGCAGCATGACTAGCGGGAGGCACAATGAGCAGTTCTTC
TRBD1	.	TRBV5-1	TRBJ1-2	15	CASSLRTGGLGGYTF	TGCGCCAGCAGCTTGCGGACAGGGGGTCTGGGTGGCTACACCTTC
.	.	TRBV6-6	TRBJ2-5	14	CASSYSTVLGTQYF	TGTGCCAGCAGTTACTCGACAGTCCTAGGGACCCAGTACTTC
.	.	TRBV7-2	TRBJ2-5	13	CASTSAGVGAQYF	TGTGCCAGCACCTCAGCTGGGGTGGGGGCCCAGTACTTC
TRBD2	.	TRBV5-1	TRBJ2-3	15	CASSSLLAGIDTQYF	TGCGCCAGCAGCTCCCTCCTAGCGGGTATAGATACGCAGTATTTT
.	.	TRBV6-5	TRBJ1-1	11	CASSSGFEAFF	TGTGCCAGCAGTTCCGGATTTGAAGCTTTCTTT
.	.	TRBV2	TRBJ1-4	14	CASSDGGLSPKLFF	TGTGCCAGCAGTGACGGGGGCCTGAGCCCAAAACTGTTTTTT
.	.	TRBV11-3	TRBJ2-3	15	CASSQRGYPADTQYF	TGTGCCAGCAGCCAACGGGGTTATCCCGCAGATACGCAGTATTTT
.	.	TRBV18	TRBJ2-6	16	CASSPLSDSGANVLTF	TGTGCCAGCTCACCACTTTCAGATTCTGGGGCCAACGTCCTGACTTTC
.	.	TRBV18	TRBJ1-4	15	CASSPPGLHNEKLFF	TGTGCCAGCTCACCCCCAGGACTCCATAATGAAAAACTGTTTTTT
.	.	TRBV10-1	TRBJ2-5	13	CASSESGRRTQYF	TGCGCCAGCAGTGAGTCCGGTAGGCGGACCCAGTACTTC
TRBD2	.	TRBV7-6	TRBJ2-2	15	CASTSSGSGTGELFF	TGTGCCAGCACCTCGAGCGGGAGCGGCACCGGGGAGCTGTTTTTT
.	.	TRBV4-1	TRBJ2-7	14	CASSQAGVAYEQYF	TGCGCCAGCAGCCAAGCGGGGGTCGCCTACGAGCAGTACTTC
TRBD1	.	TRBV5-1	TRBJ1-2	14	CASSLGQGRRGYTF	TGCGCCAGCAGCTTGGGACAGGGACGAAGAGGCTACACCTTC
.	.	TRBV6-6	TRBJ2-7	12	CASSYSYYEQYF	TGTGCCAGCAGTTACTCTTACTACGAGCAGTACTTC
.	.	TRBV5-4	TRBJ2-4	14	CASSSKKQGDIQYF	TGTGCCAGCAGTTCCAAGAAGCAGGGTGACATTCAGTACTTC
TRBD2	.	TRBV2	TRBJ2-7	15	CASSLGLAGGMWQYF	TGTGCCAGCAGCCTAGGACTAGCGGGAGGAATGTGGCAGTACTTC
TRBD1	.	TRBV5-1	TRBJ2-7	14	CASSKLDRDYEQYF	TGCGCCAGCAGCAAACTCGACAGGGACTACGAGCAGTACTTC
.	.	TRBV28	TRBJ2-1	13	CASSFNPANEQFF	TGTGCCAGCAGTTTTAACCCGGCGAATGAGCAGTTCTTC
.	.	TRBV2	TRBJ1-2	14	CASSEDRGHYGYTF	TGTGCCAGCAGTGAAGACCGGGGGCACTATGGCTACACCTTC
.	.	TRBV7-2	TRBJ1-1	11	CASSSPSEAFF	TGTGCCAGCAGCTCCCCCAGCGAAGCTTTCTTT
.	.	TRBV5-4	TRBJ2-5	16	CASSSSYQDRSETQYF	TGTGCCAGCAGCTCCTCATATCAAGACAGATCCGAGACCCAGTACTTC
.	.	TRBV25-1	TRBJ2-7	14	CASSDQQGSYEQYF	TGTGCCAGCAGTGACCAACAGGGTTCCTACGAGCAGTACTTC
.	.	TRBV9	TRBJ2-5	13	CASSVGHRETQYF	TGTGCCAGCAGCGTGGGACACAGGGAGACCCAGTACTTC
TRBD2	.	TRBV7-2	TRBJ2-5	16	CASSFGLAGGVETQYF	TGTGCCAGCAGCTTCGGACTAGCGGGAGGGGTGGAGACCCAGTACTTC
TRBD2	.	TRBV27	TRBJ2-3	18	CASSPRGGRGALTDTQYF	TGTGCCAGCAGTCCAAGGGGGGGGCGGGGGGCGCTAACAGATACGCAGTATTTT
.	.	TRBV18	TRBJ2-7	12	CASSAQGYEQYF	TGTGCCAGCTCAGCGCAGGGTTACGAGCAGTACTTC
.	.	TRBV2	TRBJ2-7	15	CASSEVWATIYEQYF	TGTGCCAGCAGTGAAGTTTGGGCAACTATCTACGAGCAGTACTTC
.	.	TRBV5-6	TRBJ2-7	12	CASSLTAVKQYF	TGTGCCAGCAGCTTGACAGCTGTTAAGCAGTACTTC
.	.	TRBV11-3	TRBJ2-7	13	CASSRQASDEQYF	TGTGCCAGCAGCAGACAGGCAAGTGACGAGCAGTACTTC
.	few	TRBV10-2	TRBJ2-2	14	CASSQTENTGELFF	TGCGCCAGCAGCCAGACAGAGAACACCGGGGAGCTGTTTTTT
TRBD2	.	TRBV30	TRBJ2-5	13	CAWSLKGGETQYF	TGTGCCTGGAGTCTTAAGGGAGGGGAGACCCAGTACTTC
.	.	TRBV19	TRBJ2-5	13	CASTPGGLETQYF	TGTGCCAGTACGCCAGGCGGATTGGAGACCCAGTACTTC
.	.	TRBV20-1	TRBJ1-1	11	CSARGGVSAFF	TGCAGTGCTAGAGGAGGGGTCTCGGCTTTCTTT